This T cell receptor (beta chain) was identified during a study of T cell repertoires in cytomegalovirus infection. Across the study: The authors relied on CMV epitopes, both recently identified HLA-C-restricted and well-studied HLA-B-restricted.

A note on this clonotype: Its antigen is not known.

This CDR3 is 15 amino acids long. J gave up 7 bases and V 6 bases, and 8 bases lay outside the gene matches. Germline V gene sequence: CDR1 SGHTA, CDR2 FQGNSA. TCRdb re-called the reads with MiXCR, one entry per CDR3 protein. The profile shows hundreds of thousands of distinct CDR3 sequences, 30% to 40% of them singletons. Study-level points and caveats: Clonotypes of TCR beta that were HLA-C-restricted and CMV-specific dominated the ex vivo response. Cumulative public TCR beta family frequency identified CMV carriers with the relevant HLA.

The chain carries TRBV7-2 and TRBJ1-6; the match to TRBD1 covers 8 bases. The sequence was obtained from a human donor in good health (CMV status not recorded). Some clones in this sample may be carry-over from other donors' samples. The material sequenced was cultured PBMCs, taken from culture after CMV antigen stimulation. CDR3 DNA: TGTGCCAGCAGGTCCGACAGGGGACGGAATTCACCCCTCCACTTT. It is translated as CASRSDRGRNSPLHF.